A single sample is the source of the 26 T cell receptor beta chains below, sequenced in a study of T cell responses to AZD1222 COVID-19 vaccine (dated by TCRdb to the early 2020s). Receptors were amplified or captured by the immunoSEQ multiplex PCR assay. TCRdb mirrors the immuneACCESS table, restricted to in-frame sequences. Some clones are absent from its copies; in checked studies, under half trace to an unresolved V gene, and the reason for the others is unknown. In all, the sample holds about 97,000 clones, and around nine tenths of those were seen once. Of the sample, 2.8% falls within the top ten clones. According to the study, the label for this sample's time point signals: baseline before first vaccination. Sequenced material: peripheral blood, taken on day 0 of AZD1222 vaccination. The receptors come from an adult in good health.

The rearrangement uses TRBV9 and TRBJ2-1, with TRBD2 as a possible D gene (7 bases). This CDR3 comprises 15 residues. CDR1 SGDLS and CDR2 YYNGEE come from the germline V gene. Trimming pared 4 bases from V and 8 bases from J, leaving 19 bases between. The CDR3 DNA sequence: TGTGCCAGCAGCACCCATATGGGGGGGGCATATGAGCAGTTCTTC. It specifies CASSTHMGGAYEQFF.

This chain links TRBV30 with TRBJ1-5; TRBD1 aligns across 8 bases. The J segment lost 6 bases and the V segment lost 5 bases, leaving 0 bases of the junction unmatched. The germline CDR1 and CDR2 sequences are GTSNPN and SVGIG (reference sequence). This CDR3 has 11 amino acids. CDR3 sequence: CAWGQGQPQHF. The CDR3 bases are TGTGCCTGGGGACAGGGTCAGCCCCAGCATTTT.

This chain links TRBV30 with TRBJ2-2; no clear D gene. V was trimmed by 1 base and J by 4 bases, leaving 7 bases between them. The CDR3 is made up of 13 amino acids. Germline CDR1 reads GTSNPN; CDR2 reads SVGIG (reference sequence). CDR3 residues: CAWSEGVTGELFF. As DNA, the CDR3 is TGTGCCTGGAGTGAGGGCGTCACCGGGGAGCTGTTTTTT.

The gene calls are TRBV19 and TRBJ1-2; D not certain. With 10 bases removed from V and 5 bases from J, the gap between germline ends came to 14 bases. Germline CDR1 LNHDA, CDR2 SQIVND (reference sequence). CDR3 length: 12 residues. In DNA, the CDR3 is TGTGCCACCACGGACGGGTCGTATGGCTACACCTTC. Protein: CATTDGSYGYTF.

This clone has just a few counts. The CDR3 protein is CASSESSLEQFF. The CDR3 coding sequence is TGCGCCAGCAGTGAGTCTTCACTTGAGCAGTTCTTC. The chain has TRBV10-2 and TRBJ2-1; D uncertain. The V gene lost 0 bases and the J gene lost 9 bases, with 6 bases spanning the gap. Germline assignment: CDR1 WSHSY and CDR2 SAAADI. This CDR3 region has 12 residues.

This chain uses TRBV5-4 with TRBJ2-7; D not certain. In germline, CDR1 is SGHNT, CDR2 YYREEE (reference sequence). CDR3 length: 14 amino acids. Trimming pared 0 bases from V and 0 bases from J, leaving 7 bases between. CDR3 bases: TGTGCCAGCAGCTTGGCTATAGGCTCCTACGAGCAGTACTTC. As protein: CASSLAIGSYEQYF.

The J gene is TRBJ1-5, the V gene TRBV11-1; possibly TRBD1 for D (5 bases). Germline-derived CDR1 and CDR2 are SGHAT and FQDESV (reference sequence). This CDR3 contains 16 residues. V was cut by 3 bases and J by 0 bases, with 12 bases left in between. CDR3 DNA sequence: TGTGCCAGCAGCTTCTCACACAGGTATAGCAATCAGCCCCAGCATTTT. Amino acid sequence: CASSFSHRYSNQPQHF.

V usage is TRBV7-3 and J usage is TRBJ2-1, with TRBD2 matching over 8 bases. The CDR3 has 16 residues. Trimming took 5 bases from V and 0 from J; bases not matched to a gene: 6. Germline CDR1 reads SGHTA; CDR2 reads FQGTGA. CDR3 amino acids: CASSPGGTSSYNEQFF. The DNA of the CDR3 is TGTGCCAGCAGCCCGGGGGGGACGAGCTCCTACAATGAGCAGTTCTTC.

The rearrangement joins TRBV7-8 to TRBJ2-7; D uncertain. This CDR3 has 14 amino acids. The V gene lost 5 bases and the J gene lost 2 bases, with 13 bases spanning the gap. Germline values: CDR1 SGHVS, CDR2 FQNEAQ. In DNA form, the CDR3 reads TGTGCCAGCAGCGAAAGATTTAGTACCTACGAGCAGTACTTC. Residues: CASSERFSTYEQYF.

The chain is built from TRBV6-5 and TRBJ2-7, with no clear D. The V end was cut by 3 bases, the J end by 2 bases, with 11 bases between. Per germline, CDR1 MNHEY and CDR2 SVGAGI. The length of the CDR3 is 14 residues. CDR3 nucleotide sequence: TGTGCCAGCAGTTATAGTAGGCAAACCTACGAGCAGTACTTC. Translated: CASSYSRQTYEQYF.

The genes are TRBV19 and TRBJ2-2; D uncertain. There are 14 residues in the CDR3. Germline V gene lookup returns CDR1 LNHDA and CDR2 SQIVND (reference sequence). V dropped 8 bases and J dropped 2 bases, with 12 bases sitting between them. Here the CDR3 DNA reads TGTGCCAGTGATAGGGCCGCCAACACCGGGGAGCTGTTTTTT. It specifies CASDRAANTGELFF.

This clone was picked up one time. For the CDR3, the DNA is TGTGCCAGCAAAAGGGTACAGGGTACTCAGCCCCAGCATTTT. This gives the protein CASKRVQGTQPQHF. The chain is built from TRBV2 and TRBJ1-5; weak D call: TRBD1 (6 bases). Trimming cost V 7 bases and J 6 bases, with 16 bases left between them. Germline loops: CDR1 SNHLY, CDR2 FYNNEI. The CDR3 spans 14 residues.

The CDR3 protein is CASSLILGGGELFF. Here the CDR3 DNA reads TGCGCCAGCAGCTTGATTCTAGGAGGCGGGGAGCTGTTTTTT. The rearrangement links TRBV5-1 to TRBJ2-2; D is perhaps TRBD2 (5 bases). V was shortened by 1 base and J by 7 bases, with 11 bases between the two germline ends. CDR3 length: 14 residues. Germline CDR1 and CDR2: SGHRS and YFSETQ.

The chain uses TRBV19 and TRBJ1-2; maybe TRBD1 (5 bases). This CDR3 is built from 13 residues. Per germline, CDR1 LNHDA and CDR2 SQIVND (reference sequence). Trimming stripped 2 bases from V and 8 bases from J, with 12 bases between. Here the CDR3 DNA reads TGTGCCAGTAGTATAATGGGGCAGCAAGGCTACACCTTC. As protein: CASSIMGQQGYTF.

This chain connects TRBV28 to TRBJ1-3; 7 nucleotides agree with TRBD1. Germline CDR1 MDHEN, CDR2 SYDVKM. After removal of 6 bases from V and 0 bases from J, the junction contained 5 bases not matched to a gene. The CDR3 runs 15 residues. CDR3 in DNA: TGTGCCAGCAGGGGGGGACAGTTCTCTGGAAACACCATATATTTT. As protein: CASRGGQFSGNTIYF.

The chain uses TRBV27 and TRBJ2-2; D not certain. CDR1 and CDR2 (germline): MNHEY, SMNVEV (reference sequence). CDR3 size: 14 residues. Trimming took 1 base from V and 0 from J, leaving 3 bases between them. The CDR3, as DNA: TGTGCCAGCAGTTTATACGCGAACACCGGGGAGCTGTTTTTT. The encoded protein is CASSLYANTGELFF.

The rearrangement links TRBV11-3 to TRBJ2-1, with D possibly being TRBD2 (6 bases). V was clipped by 2 bases and J by 0 bases, with 14 bases between them. This CDR3 is 17 amino acids long. Germline V gene data show CDR1 as SGHNT and CDR2 as YENEEA. The CDR3 loop is CASSLKAGWSSYNEQFF. The CDR3 coding sequence is TGTGCCAGCAGCTTAAAAGCGGGCTGGAGCTCCTACAATGAGCAGTTCTTC.

The chain is built from TRBV15 and TRBJ2-7, with TRBD1 identical over 11 bases. From germline, CDR1 is LNHNV and CDR2 YYDKDF (reference sequence). The CDR3 runs 17 residues. V gave up 2 bases and J gave up 2 bases; unmatched junction bases: 8. CDR3 protein: CATSRSPPGQGAYEQYF. CDR3 coding DNA: TGTGCCACCAGCAGATCGCCACCGGGACAGGGGGCCTACGAGCAGTACTTC.

The chain couples TRBV30 to TRBJ1-1; 8 bases are a match to TRBD1. The CDR3 is made up of 15 amino acids. The germline CDR1 and CDR2 sequences are GTSNPN and SVGIG (reference sequence). The V gene end was trimmed by 2 bases and the J gene end by 3 bases; junction bases not matched to a gene: 8. The CDR3 coding sequence is TGTGCCTGGAGTACCGGACAGGGCCTATACACTGAAGCTTTCTTT. Amino acids: CAWSTGQGLYTEAFF.

This clone was found a few times. V is TRBV19 and J is TRBJ1-6; unclear D gene. CDR1 and CDR2 from the germline V gene are LNHDA and SQIVND (reference sequence). This CDR3 is built from 14 residues. V lost 10 bases, J lost 5 bases, and 15 bases lay in between. DNA for the CDR3: TGTGCCACGGCCCCGGCAGCCAATAATTCACCCCTCCACTTT. It translates to CATAPAANNSPLHF.

The V gene is TRBV9, the J gene TRBJ2-1, with D possibly TRBD1 on 7 matching bases. Looked up from germline, CDR1 is SGDLS and CDR2 is YYNGEE. V was trimmed by 3 bases and J by 2 bases, leaving 18 bases between them. This CDR3 region has 17 residues. DNA of the CDR3: TGTGCCAGCAGCGGACTAGGAGGGACAGCTGCCTACAATGAGCAGTTCTTC. Translated, it gives CASSGLGGTAAYNEQFF.

The chain carries TRBV28 and TRBJ2-4, with D maybe TRBD1 (5 bases). CDR3 length: 14 amino acids. CDR1 and CDR2 from the germline V gene are MDHEN and SYDVKM. V was trimmed by 8 bases and J by 4 bases, leaving 15 bases between them. The CDR3 protein is CASFKGVEKNIQYF. CDR3 DNA sequence: TGTGCCAGCTTCAAAGGGGTAGAGAAAAACATTCAGTACTTC.

The J gene is TRBJ1-5, the V gene TRBV30, with D perhaps TRBD1 (5 bases). The V end was cut by 0 bases, the J end by 7 bases, with 16 bases between. Looked up from germline, CDR1 is GTSNPN and CDR2 is SVGIG (reference sequence). The CDR3 covers 15 residues. Here the CDR3 reads CAWSVGGGSGQPQHF. The DNA of the CDR3 is TGTGCCTGGAGTGTGGGGGGTGGGTCAGGCCAGCCCCAGCATTTT.

This clone was counted between two and nine times. The junction shows a germline mismatch at one end, possibly a read error. The chain has TRBV29-1 and TRBJ1-2, with D perhaps matching TRBD1 (5 bases). This CDR3 comprises 13 residues. Germline CDR1 reads SQVTM; CDR2 reads ANQGSEA. Here the CDR3 reads CSVEDQPKDNLSF. In DNA form, the CDR3 reads TGCAGCGTTGAAGACCAGCCTAAGGACAACTTGAGCTTC.

The V gene is TRBV7-9, the J gene TRBJ2-1; 10 bases fit TRBD1. The CDR3 contains 14 residues. Germline CDR1 is SEHNR and CDR2 is FQNEAQ (reference sequence). V shed 1 base and J 8 bases; nucleotides not matched to a gene: 2. CDR3 sequence (DNA): TGTGCCAGCAGCTTAGGACAGGGGGCATATGAGCAGTTCTTC. This sequence encodes CASSLGQGAYEQFF.

The chain joins TRBV10-1 to TRBJ2-2; TRBD1 matches at 7 bases. The CDR3 spans 14 residues. Looked up from germline, CDR1 is WNHNN and CDR2 is SYGVQD (reference sequence). Trimming at V came to 4 bases and at J to 6 bases, leaving 5 bases not matched to a gene. The CDR3 here is CASSGRQGAGELFF. Written as DNA, the CDR3 is TGCGCCAGCAGTGGACGACAGGGAGCCGGGGAGCTGTTTTTT.